This TCR beta chain was obtained from a study of T cells in Graves' hyperthyroidism and ophthalmopathy (dated by TCRdb to 2018 to 2020). Turning to the overall study: Peripheral blood samples were taken at initial diagnosis, before any treatment was given. TCR V-J signatures able to tell the groups apart were searched for in a discovery cohort of some 100 patients, of whom 40 to 45 had Graves' ophthalmopathy and 57 had stable Graves' hyperthyroidism. Prospective prediction of ophthalmopathy was tested in an independent validation cohort of fewer than 20 hyperthyroidism patients and 17 patients who later progressed to ophthalmopathy. The approximately 97 discovery patients were randomly divided into training and test sets at a 7:3 ratio. In addition, the study compared T-cell repertoires in thyroid tissue and in blood from six Graves' hyperthyroidism patients. Following sampling, methimazole starting at 30 mg daily was given to hyperthyroidism patients, and high-dose intravenous methylprednisolone was given to ophthalmopathy patients. The paper reports TCR Vbeta CDR3 sequencing of over 130 peripheral blood samples: some 44 ophthalmopathy, approximately 74 hyperthyroidism and around 17 progressor patients. Results the study describes overall, beyond this receptor: In validation, progression to ophthalmopathy was predicted by the model with nearly 71% sensitivity and 72% to 85% specificity, a median of about 6.4 months before onset. Ophthalmopathy was separated from stable hyperthyroidism by a 13 V-J signature model, with approximately 85% sensitivity and roughly 84% specificity obtained in cross-validation and 80%/75% obtained in testing. Most expanded thyroid clonotypes (frequency above 0.001) were also detected in blood, suggesting blood repertoires may reflect thyroid immune responses. No statistical method was used to set the sample size in advance, and investigators knew the group allocation.

Ophthalmopathy patients had moderately to severely active disease, Clinical Activity Score of at least 3, NOSPECS grade of at least 4, and duration under 3 months. Any patient with an uncontrolled infection, another autoimmune disease, pregnancy or lactation was excluded. Diagnoses were established on the basis of clinical symptoms, serum thyroxine and TRAb, thyroid ultrasound, and orbital computed tomography. PBMCs were isolated from approximately 10 ml of fresh peripheral blood by Ficoll-Paque density gradient centrifugation. Total RNA was extracted with Trizol reagent, and quality was checked on an Agilent 2100 Bioanalyzer. Amplification of TCR beta CDR3 regions was carried out from RNA transcripts. The TCR CDR3 was subjected to a first round of RT-PCR using the HTBI primer set and the Qiagen OneStep RT-PCR kit. Libraries were constructed in a second round of multiplex PCR, after which size selection and purification were performed. Libraries were sequenced paired-end with 100 bp reads on an Illumina HiSeq2000. The original methods were these. SOAPnuke was used to process the raw data, throwing out any read that contained adapters or uncalled bases, had a mean Phred below 15, or lacked an exact constant-primer or identifier match. High-quality paired reads were merged using COPE v1.2.5, and each unique nucleotide sequence was defined as a clonotype. MiTCR v1.1 was used to align the clonotypes against IMGT TRBV, TRBD and TRBJ reference segments. The analysis included only V-J combinations with a frequency above 0.0001, which together covered 99% to 99.2% of the repertoires. The TCS score was defined as F50 (clonal expansion) divided by E x V (chaos), with BLOSUM62-based TCRdist calculated between CDR3 peptides within each V-J. Welch's t-statistics and random forest reduced roughly 530 V-J features to roughly 13, which were used in a naive Bayes classifier (R e1071). The similarity between thyroid and blood repertoires was quantified using the Morisita-Horn index. The public reads were reanalyzed by TCRdb: fastp trimming at Q25, MiXCR alignment, in-frame beta chains only. All rows with the same CDR3 protein become a single entry with the most common DNA and genes. What appears here as the V and J calls and clone size reflects TCRdb's work, not the paper's. The sample records more than 500,000 distinct CDR3 sequences, 14% to 15% of which are singletons. Approximately 4.3% of the sample is held by the ten biggest clonotypes.

As to this clonotype: Its antigen is still unknown. No clone much larger than this one lies a single base away; base qualities are absent.

The TCR was taken from a woman between 35 and 50 years old with Graves' ophthalmopathy. Sequencing was performed on blood.

The CDR3 reads CASSVASAGERETQYF. Read as DNA, the sequence is TGTGCCAGCAGCGTAGCATCCGCGGGAGAGCGAGAGACCCAGTACTTC. Recombination joined TRBV6-1 with TRBJ2-5; 7 junctional bases match TRBD2. The CDR3 goes from the cysteine to the phenylalanine over 16 residues. The only DNA kept is the CDR3, 48 bases in frame from the first base. For CDR1 and CDR2, the germline V gene lists MNHNS and SASEGT. V lost 6 bases and J lost 4 bases, and the count of bases not matched to a germline gene is 14.